This TCR beta chain was identified during a study of shared clonotypes between healthy human individuals. At the level of the study: Aged 18 to 49, the donors were a couple of women and a few men. The plates for each donor numbered three CD4 naive, three CD4 memory, two CD8 naive and one CD8 memory.

The CDR3 is made up of 15 amino acids. J lost 2 bases, V lost 6 bases, and 6 bases had no gene match. The genomic DNA of each subset was split evenly across several immunoSEQ plates. Method: immunoSEQ multiplex PCR; TCRdb's copy keeps in-frame clones and lacks some. The sample lists around 300,000 clones, roughly 84% occurring once. This clone has only a few counts. The J gene is TRBJ2-5, the V gene TRBV6-7, with 10 bases matching TRBD2. TRBV6-7 falls under the ORF class, with uncertain function. The sequenced material came from memory CD8+ T cells sorted from blood. The subset is: CD45RO+ cells pooled with CCR7-negative TemRA cells. The source of this sequence is a young man in good health. CDR3: CASSPRAGGQETQYF. CDR3 nucleotides: TGTGCCAGCAGCCCCAGAGCGGGAGGGCAAGAGACCCAGTACTTC.